This TCR beta chain comes out of a study of regulatory T cells in long-lasting Graves disease. Broader study findings: Small numbers of samples may have cut accuracy.

Notes on this clonotype: Its specificity is unknown. A clone one base away is much larger, so this may be a read error.

From germline, CDR1 is SGHVS and CDR2 FQNEAQ. The CDR3 extends over 14 amino acids. V lost 5 bases and J lost 5, with 15 bases in between. Time point noted: persistent/refractory GD, antithyroid drugs over 5 years with positive TRAb. Scientists built the TCR library using RNA that was extracted from PBMCs. Sequencing libraries for TCR beta were prepared with iRepertoire HTBI primers and Arm-PCR of CDR3 regions. From the multiplex PCR reads, TCRdb called clonotypes with MiXCR, one entry per CDR3 protein. The sample includes roughly 400,000 distinct CDR3 sequences, less than 25% of them seen just once. This TCR was recovered from a female donor with Graves disease. The sample consisted of peripheral blood mononuclear cells (PBMCs), taken when the disease was refractory, from a patient treated with antithyroid drugs. J is TRBJ1-1 and V is TRBV7-8; D is ambiguous. As DNA, the CDR3 is TGTGCCAGCAGCCCCGGGGATTCTGGGACTGAAGCTTTCTTT. This gives the protein CASSPGDSGTEAFF.